This T cell receptor beta chain was captured by sequencing in a study of technical replicates of blood from a few donors. Germline CDR1 reads SGHVS; CDR2 reads FQNEAQ. V shed 1 base, J shed 5 bases, and the junction held 2 bases outside the gene matches. The CDR3 sequence is 15 residues long. Generated by immunoSEQ multiplex PCR, the TCRdb table keeps only in-frame clones and is missing some. Of some 80,000 clones listed, approximately 94% are singletons. The genes are TRBV7-8 and TRBJ2-5; 12 nucleotides agree with TRBD2. This clonotype originated in a human donor in good health. The sequenced material came from T cells isolated from PBMCs. This CDR3 reads CASSLGTSGTETQYF. DNA of the CDR3: TGTGCCAGCAGCTTAGGGACTAGCGGGACCGAGACCCAGTACTTC.